This T cell receptor beta chain derives from a study of cytomegalovirus exposure and HLA in healthy donors. General study findings and limits: Data from an earlier analysis indicated that most TCR beta V segments were productive either about 87% or about 30% of the time. V- and J-gene trimming in TCR beta was tied to a missense DCLRE1C variant by an analysis performed later.

On this clone: Its cognate antigen is unknown.

In the PCR, 60 Vbeta and 13 Jbeta primers were used. Measured with immunoSEQ multiplex PCR; TCRdb has only the in-frame clones, and not every one. Here the sample spans roughly 100,000 clones, 82% being singletons. Germline V gene lookup returns CDR1 SGHNT and CDR2 YYREEE (reference sequence). The CDR3 contains 15 residues. V was shortened by 0 bases and J by 6 bases, with 15 bases between the two germline ends. The TCR originated in a man aged 50 to 60 in good health and CMV-seronegative. The sample consisted of PBMCs. The chain uses TRBV5-4 and TRBJ1-2; D is possibly TRBD1 (6 bases). The chain's CDR3 is CASSLALNREDGYTF. The CDR3 nucleotides read TGTGCCAGCAGCTTGGCCCTCAACAGGGAAGATGGCTACACCTTC.